Included here is one TCR beta chain sequence, with context. The sample originates from a study of blood T cell repertoires in COVID-19. For the study at large: The study drew acute and convalescent COVID-19 samples from the United States, Italy and Spain. T cells, B-cell-depleted T cells, or PBMCs provided the cDNA or gDNA that served as material.

Original processing notes: Counts of nucleated cells, estimated from reference gene primer amplification, were obtained. Libraries were prepared by immunoSEQ multiplex PCR; TCRdb keeps only in-frame clonotypes and omits some of them. Clone size and V and J calls were adopted from that table, with D and trimming inferred from the DNA. The table lists about 130,000 clones, 65% to 90% of them singletons. This CDR3 spans 13 amino acids. Between the trimmed V and J ends, which lost 4 bases and 3 bases, there was a span of 9 bases. The specimen was peripheral blood. This sequence originates from a woman of 80 years or more with acute or convalescent COVID-19. This sequence joins TRBV12-3 or TRBV12-4 and TRBJ1-2, with D possibly being TRBD1 (6 bases). In nucleotides, the CDR3 is TGTGCCAGCAGTTCGCAGGGGTACTATGGCTACACCTTC. Amino acid sequence: CASSSQGYYGYTF.